The 5 T cell receptor beta chains given below trace back to one sample, sequenced in a study of blood T cells in healthy people across ages (dated by TCRdb to 2015 to 2017). The method behind the library was 5' RACE. Sequencing was performed on an Illumina HiSeq 2500. A second PCR of about 6 to 11 cycles was run with a J-beta primer mix and a sample-barcoded 5' primer. Clones were called with MiXCR by TCRdb after fastp trimmed the public reads at Q25, and only in-frame beta chains were retained. A single entry per CDR3 protein holds the most common genes and DNA from its merged rows. The sample includes 600,000 to 850,000 distinct CDR3 sequences, with 43% observed a single time. The ten top clones hold 20% to 25% of the sample. The sequencing sample was made of blood. These receptors were collected from a woman aged 55-70 years in good health.

Turning to this clonotype: It may be a read error: a sequence one base away is much more abundant. This chain uses TRBV3-1 with TRBJ2-3; 9 bases are a match to TRBD2. The length of the CDR3 is 14 residues. From germline, CDR1 is LGHDT and CDR2 YNNKEL (reference sequence). This chain's CDR3 is CASRHGLATDTQYF. The DNA for the CDR3 is TGTGCCAGCCGCCACGGACTAGCGACAGATACGCAGTATTTT.

Concerning this clonotype itself: Given a much more abundant clone one base away, this may be a read error. The chain links TRBV4-3 to TRBJ2-3; 9 bases agree with TRBD2. Germline assignment: CDR1 LGHNA and CDR2 YSLEER. CDR3 length: 15 residues. The CDR3 here is CAGSVSGSLVDTQYF. The CDR3 DNA sequence: TGCGCCGGCAGCGTTAGCGGGAGCTTAGTAGATACGCAGTATTTT.

In this sample, this clonotype turned up once. V usage is TRBV20-1 and J usage is TRBJ1-1, with D unclear. The V gene lost 4 bases and the J gene lost 2 bases, with 8 bases spanning the gap. CDR1 DFQATT and CDR2 SNEGSKA come from the germline V gene (reference sequence). The CDR3 contains 12 residues. CDR3 sequence (DNA): TGCAGTGCTACCGACGGCAACACTGAAGCTTTCTTT. It yields the protein CSATDGNTEAFF.

This clonotype was recorded at least ten times. The chain has TRBV29-1 and TRBJ2-5, with TRBD1 matching over 11 bases. Germline V lookup: CDR1 SQVTM, CDR2 ANQGSEA. V shed 5 bases and J 5 bases; nucleotides not matched to a gene: 7. This CDR3 has 14 amino acids. The CDR3 sequence is CSVTRTGGAETQYF. In nucleotides, the CDR3 is TGCAGCGTTACCCGGACAGGGGGCGCGGAGACCCAGTACTTC.

This clonotype has just a few counts. The V and J genes are TRBV28 and TRBJ2-7; no firm D call. CDR1 is MDHEN, CDR2 SYDVKM, per germline. The germline V and J ends were trimmed by 6 bases and 7 bases, with 10 bases remaining between them. The CDR3 totals 11 residues. CDR3 in DNA: TGTGCCAGCAGCCATCCCCTAGAGCAGTACTTC. Its translation is CASSHPLEQYF.